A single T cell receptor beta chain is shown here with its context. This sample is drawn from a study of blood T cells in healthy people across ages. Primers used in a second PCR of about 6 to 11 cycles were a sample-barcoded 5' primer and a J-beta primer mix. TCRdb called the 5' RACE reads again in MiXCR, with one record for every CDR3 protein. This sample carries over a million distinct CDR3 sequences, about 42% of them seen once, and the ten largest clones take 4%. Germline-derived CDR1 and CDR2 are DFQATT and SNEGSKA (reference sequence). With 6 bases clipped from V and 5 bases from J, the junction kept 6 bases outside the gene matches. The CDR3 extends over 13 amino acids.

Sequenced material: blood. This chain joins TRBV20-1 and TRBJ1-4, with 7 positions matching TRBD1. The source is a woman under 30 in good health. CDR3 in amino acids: CSAGGTENEKLFF. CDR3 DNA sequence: TGCAGTGCCGGGGGGACAGAAAATGAAAAACTGTTTTTT.